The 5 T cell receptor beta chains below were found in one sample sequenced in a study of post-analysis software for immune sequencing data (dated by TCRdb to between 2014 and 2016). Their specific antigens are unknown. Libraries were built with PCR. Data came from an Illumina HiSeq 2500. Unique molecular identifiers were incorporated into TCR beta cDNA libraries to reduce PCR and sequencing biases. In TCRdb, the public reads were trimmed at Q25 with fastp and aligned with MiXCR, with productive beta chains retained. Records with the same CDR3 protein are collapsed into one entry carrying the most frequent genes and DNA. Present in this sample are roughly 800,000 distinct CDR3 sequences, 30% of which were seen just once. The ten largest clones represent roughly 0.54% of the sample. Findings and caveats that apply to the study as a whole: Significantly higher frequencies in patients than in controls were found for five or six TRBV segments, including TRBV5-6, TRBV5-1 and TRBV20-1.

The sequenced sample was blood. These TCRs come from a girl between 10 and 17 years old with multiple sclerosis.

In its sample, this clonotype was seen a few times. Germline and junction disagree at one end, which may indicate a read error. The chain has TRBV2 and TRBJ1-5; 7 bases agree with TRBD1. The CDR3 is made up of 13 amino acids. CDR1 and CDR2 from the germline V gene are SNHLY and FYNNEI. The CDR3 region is CASRQGTDQPQHF. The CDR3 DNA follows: TGCGCCAGCAGACAGGGTACCGACCAGCCCCAGCATTTT.

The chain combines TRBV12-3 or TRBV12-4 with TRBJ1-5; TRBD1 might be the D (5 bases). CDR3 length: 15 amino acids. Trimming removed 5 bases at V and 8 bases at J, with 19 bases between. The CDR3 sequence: CASSQLGTVVKPQHF. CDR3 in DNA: TGTGCCAGCAGTCAACTGGGGACGGTCGTGAAGCCCCAGCATTTT.

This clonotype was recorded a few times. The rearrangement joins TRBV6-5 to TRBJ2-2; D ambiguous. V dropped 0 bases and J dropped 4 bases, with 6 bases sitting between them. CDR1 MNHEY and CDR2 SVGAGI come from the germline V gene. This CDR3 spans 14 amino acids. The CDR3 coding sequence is TGTGCCAGCAGTTACTCGGAGTCCACCGGGGAGCTGTTTTTT. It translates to CASSYSESTGELFF.

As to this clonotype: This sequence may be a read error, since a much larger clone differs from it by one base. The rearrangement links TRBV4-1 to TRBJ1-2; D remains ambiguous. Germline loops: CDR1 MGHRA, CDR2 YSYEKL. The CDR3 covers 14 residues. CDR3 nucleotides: TGCGCCTGCAGCCAACGAGTAGAGAACTATGGCTACACCTTC. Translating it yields CACSQRVENYGYTF.

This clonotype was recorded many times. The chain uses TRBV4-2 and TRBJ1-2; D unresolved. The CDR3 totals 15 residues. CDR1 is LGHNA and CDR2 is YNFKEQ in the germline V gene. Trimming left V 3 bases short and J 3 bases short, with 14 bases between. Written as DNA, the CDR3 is TGTGCCAGCAGCCAGGTGGGAGGTTCGGACTATGGCTACACCTTC. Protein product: CASSQVGGSDYGYTF.